This entry describes one TCR beta chain. Germline loops: CDR1 SGHVS, CDR2 FQNEAQ. V gave up 6 bases and J gave up 7 bases; unmatched junction bases: 12. The CDR3 totals 15 residues. This sample is drawn from a study of T-cell reconstitution after alpha-beta-depleted transplantation in children. The authors prepared the TCRbeta library with unique molecular identifiers. TCRdb called the PCR reads again in MiXCR, with one record for every CDR3 protein. The repertoire has some 300,000 distinct CDR3 sequences, under 13% of them found once; the top ten carry roughly 2.5%. The genes are TRBV7-8 and TRBJ2-1; 7 bases are shared with TRBD2. Sequencing was performed on PBMCs from the stem cell graft donor, taken from the stem cell graft. The sequence was obtained from a human donor who donated a stem cell graft to a child with acute lymphoblastic leukemia. The CDR3 loop reads CASSSSRLAVNEQFF. The CDR3 DNA follows: TGTGCCAGCAGTTCCTCGAGGCTAGCGGTTAATGAGCAGTTCTTC.